The sequence of this T cell receptor beta chain was determined in a study of Tregs in tolerant kidney transplant recipients. Study-wide points: No direct test of biological reproducibility was done here. Tregs expanded with activated donor B cells seemed most donor-specific. Findings come from small patient numbers and require larger validation.

Per germline, CDR1 MGHRA and CDR2 YSYEKL. The CDR3 spans 15 residues. V dropped 1 base and J dropped 2 bases, with 12 bases sitting between them. Comments on this clone: Its antigen is not known.

The nonmyeloablative bone marrow transplants came from related graft donors, with transient mixed chimerism. Unstimulated regulatory T cells (CD4+CD25+CD127-), CD4+CD25- non-regulatory cells, CD4 and CD8 cells were FACS-sorted from thawed PBMCs. The data were produced by immunoSEQ multiplex PCR, yet TCRdb's version contains in-frame clones alone and is incomplete. Among some 50,000 clones listed, approximately 90% were seen once. The sequencing used CD8+ T cells from blood (PBMCs), collected 12 months after the transplant. The clonotype comes from a human patient who received a combined kidney and bone marrow transplant. Certain T cells may be donor cells from the graft. This rearrangement joins TRBV4-1 to TRBJ2-7; D is possibly TRBD1 (5 bases). The CDR3 sequence: CASSQGPRQTYEQYF. The DNA for the CDR3 is TGCGCCAGCAGCCAAGGCCCCCGACAGACCTACGAGCAGTACTTC.